Shown below are 6 T cell receptor beta chains from a single sample sequenced in a study of CD8 T cells in Susac syndrome. Reverse transcription used about 0.45 to 1 ug RNA and random hexamers. TCRdb re-called the immunoSEQ multiplex PCR reads with MiXCR, one entry per CDR3 protein. The data hold about 120,000 distinct CDR3 sequences, with about 93% observed a single time. The sequencing sample was made of CD4+ T cells from PBMCs. The receptor source for this set is a human donor in good health.

Here the CDR3 reads CASSLGGGVTGELFF. The CDR3 bases are TGTGCCAGCAGTTTAGGTGGGGGGGTTACCGGGGAGCTGTTTTTT. This chain connects TRBV27 to TRBJ2-2; 7 bases map to TRBD2. The CDR3 sequence is 15 residues long. Losses at the gene ends were 2 bases for V and 5 bases for J; bases not matched to a gene: 5. In germline, CDR1 is MNHEY, CDR2 SMNVEV (reference sequence).

The V gene is TRBV27, the J gene TRBJ2-7; 7 bases line up with TRBD1. The CDR3 spans 13 residues. V gave up 1 base and J gave up 4 bases; unmatched junction bases: 1. Germline V lookup: CDR1 MNHEY, CDR2 SMNVEV (reference sequence). CDR3 residues: CASSLLQGYEQYF. CDR3 DNA: TGTGCCAGCAGTTTATTACAGGGGTACGAGCAGTACTTC.

This chain connects TRBV29-1 to TRBJ1-2; D is unresolved. The CDR3 sequence is 11 residues long. CDR1 is SQVTM, CDR2 ANQGSEA, per germline. The V end lost 5 bases, the J end lost 6 bases, and 10 bases lay between the germline ends. CDR3 in amino acids: CSVPWQNGYTF. CDR3 in DNA: TGCAGCGTTCCCTGGCAGAATGGCTACACCTTC.

The genes are TRBV15 and TRBJ2-7, with D uncertain. CDR3 size: 15 residues. Per the germline V gene, CDR1 is LNHNV and CDR2 is YYDKDF (reference sequence). Trimming shortened V by 1 base and J by 2 bases, and 12 bases separated the two germline ends. As DNA, the CDR3 is TGTGCCACCAGCAGAGGTTCTCGGGCGCCCTACGAGCAGTACTTC. Its protein product is CATSRGSRAPYEQYF.

The CDR3 region has the DNA TGTGCCAGCAGCCAAGAGCAGAACAGGGCGGGCTATGGCTACACCTTC. It specifies CASSQEQNRAGYGYTF. The chain uses TRBV4-2 and TRBJ1-2; the D gene is possibly TRBD1 (6 bases). The CDR3 contains 16 residues. Trimming stripped 0 bases from V and 4 bases from J, with 15 bases between. Germline CDR1 reads LGHNA; CDR2 reads YNFKEQ.

CDR3 DNA: TGTGCCAGCAGCTTAAGTTCGACGGGGGAAAAGACCCAGTACTTC. It yields the protein CASSLSSTGEKTQYF. The chain employs TRBV7-2 and TRBJ2-5; D may be TRBD2 (6 bases). Germline V gene lookup returns CDR1 SGHTA and CDR2 FQGNSA. The germline V and J ends were trimmed by 2 bases and 6 bases, with 16 bases remaining between them. The CDR3 contains 15 residues.